The T cell receptor beta chain under discussion was sequenced for a study of T cell responses to AZD1222 COVID-19 vaccine. Across the whole study: Timing groups of about 4 and about 12 weeks for second doses were pooled.

Turning to this clone: Its antigen is as yet unknown.

The CDR3 loop spans 15 amino acids. Germline V gene lookup returns CDR1 LNHDA and CDR2 SQIVND (reference sequence). V was clipped by 7 bases and J by 4 bases, with 17 bases between them. General observations from the study: There were repertoire samples only from the period after the peak T cell response. Spike-specific TCR breadth rose after two AZD1222 doses, and depth rose as well. The donor cohort was predominantly white British with a female majority, and clonal diversity may have been underestimated.

This table comes from immunoSEQ multiplex PCR, and its TCRdb copy is limited to in-frame clones, with some not included. The sample yields around 130,000 clones, around 94% seen once. The rearrangement links TRBV19 to TRBJ2-1, with D uncertain. Sample: peripheral blood, taken on day 0 of AZD1222 vaccination. This sequence originates from an adult in good health. CDR3 nucleotide sequence: TGTGCCAGTAATAAGGGCTCCGCGTTATACAATGAGCAGTTCTTC. This encodes CASNKGSALYNEQFF.